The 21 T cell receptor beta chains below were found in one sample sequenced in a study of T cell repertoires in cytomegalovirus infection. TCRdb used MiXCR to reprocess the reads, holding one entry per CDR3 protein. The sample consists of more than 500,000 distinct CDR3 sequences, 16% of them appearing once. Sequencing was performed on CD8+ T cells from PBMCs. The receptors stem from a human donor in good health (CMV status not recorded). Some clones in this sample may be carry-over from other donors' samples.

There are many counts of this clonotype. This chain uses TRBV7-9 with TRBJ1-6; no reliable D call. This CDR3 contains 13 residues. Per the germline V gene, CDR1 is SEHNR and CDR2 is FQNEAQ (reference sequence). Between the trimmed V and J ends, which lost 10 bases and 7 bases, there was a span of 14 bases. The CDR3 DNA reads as TGTGCCACCCAGGAGGTTTGGAATTCACCCCTCCACTTT. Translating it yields CATQEVWNSPLHF.

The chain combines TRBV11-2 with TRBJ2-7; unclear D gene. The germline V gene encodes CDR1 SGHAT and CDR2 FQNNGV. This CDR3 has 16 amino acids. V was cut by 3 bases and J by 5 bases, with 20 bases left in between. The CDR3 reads CASSLWELESGNEQYF. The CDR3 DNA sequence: TGTGCCAGCAGCTTGTGGGAATTAGAGTCCGGCAACGAGCAGTACTTC.

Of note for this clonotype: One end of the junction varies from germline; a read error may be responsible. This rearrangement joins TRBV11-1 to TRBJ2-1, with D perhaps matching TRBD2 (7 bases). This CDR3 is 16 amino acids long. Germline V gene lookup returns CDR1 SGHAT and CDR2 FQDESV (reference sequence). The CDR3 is CASGSKVGGGYDEQFF. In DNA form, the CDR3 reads TGTGCCAGCGGGTCTAAGGTAGGGGGGGGCTACGATGAGCAGTTCTTC.

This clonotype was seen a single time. As DNA, the CDR3 is TGTGCCAGCAGCCAACGTGGGGGACTTGAGGACGAGCAGTACTTC. It is translated as CASSQRGGLEDEQYF. The chain carries TRBV4-2 and TRBJ2-7; D perhaps matches TRBD2 (6 bases). Trimming cost V 2 bases and J 5 bases, with 16 bases left between them. The CDR3 runs to 15 residues. The germline CDR1 and CDR2 sequences are LGHNA and YNFKEQ.

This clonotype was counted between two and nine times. CDR3 amino acids: CASSQTVGGETQYF. CDR3 coding DNA: TGTGCCAGCAGCCAAACGGTGGGAGGAGAGACCCAGTACTTC. The chain joins TRBV4-2 to TRBJ2-5; D is perhaps TRBD2 (6 bases). Germline CDR1 reads LGHNA; CDR2 reads YNFKEQ. CDR3 length equals 14 residues. V gave up 2 bases and J gave up 4 bases, with 11 bases separating them.

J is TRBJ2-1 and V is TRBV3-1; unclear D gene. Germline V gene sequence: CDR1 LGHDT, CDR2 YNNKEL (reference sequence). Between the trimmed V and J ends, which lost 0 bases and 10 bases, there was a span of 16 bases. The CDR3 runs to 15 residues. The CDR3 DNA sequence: TGTGCCAGCAGCCAAGATAAACCTAGAGCTTCCGAGCAGTTCTTC. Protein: CASSQDKPRASEQFF.

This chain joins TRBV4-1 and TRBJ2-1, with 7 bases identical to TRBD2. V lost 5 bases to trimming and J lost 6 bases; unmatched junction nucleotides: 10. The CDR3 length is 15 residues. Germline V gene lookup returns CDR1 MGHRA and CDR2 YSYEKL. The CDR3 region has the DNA TGCGCCAGCAGCTCCCGGGACGGGGGGTTCAATGAGCAGTTCTTC. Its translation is CASSSRDGGFNEQFF.

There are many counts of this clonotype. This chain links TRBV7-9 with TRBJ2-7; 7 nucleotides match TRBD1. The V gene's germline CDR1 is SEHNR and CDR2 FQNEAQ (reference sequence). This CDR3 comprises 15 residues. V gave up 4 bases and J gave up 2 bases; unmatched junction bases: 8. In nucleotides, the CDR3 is TGTGCCAGCAGCTCGACCAGGACAGGTACCTACGAGCAGTACTTC. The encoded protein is CASSSTRTGTYEQYF.

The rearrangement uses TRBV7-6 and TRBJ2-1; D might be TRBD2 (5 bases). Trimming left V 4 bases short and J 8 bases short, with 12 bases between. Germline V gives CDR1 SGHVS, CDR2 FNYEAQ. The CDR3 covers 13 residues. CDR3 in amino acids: CASSSSRDDEQFF. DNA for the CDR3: TGTGCCAGCAGCTCCTCTCGGGATGATGAGCAGTTCTTC.

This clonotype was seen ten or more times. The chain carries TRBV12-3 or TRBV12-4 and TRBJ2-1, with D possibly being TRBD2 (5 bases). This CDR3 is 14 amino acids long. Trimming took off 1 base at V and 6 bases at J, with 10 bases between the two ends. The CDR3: CASSLGGQINEQFF. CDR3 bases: TGTGCCAGCAGTTTAGGAGGGCAGATCAATGAGCAGTTCTTC.

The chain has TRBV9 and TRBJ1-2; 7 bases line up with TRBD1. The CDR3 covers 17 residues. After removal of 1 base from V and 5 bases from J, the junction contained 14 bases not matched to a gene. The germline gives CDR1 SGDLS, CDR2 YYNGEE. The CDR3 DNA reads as TGTGCCAGCAGCGTAAGCCTACGGGAGGGGGCAAAATATGGCTACACCTTC. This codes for CASSVSLREGAKYGYTF.

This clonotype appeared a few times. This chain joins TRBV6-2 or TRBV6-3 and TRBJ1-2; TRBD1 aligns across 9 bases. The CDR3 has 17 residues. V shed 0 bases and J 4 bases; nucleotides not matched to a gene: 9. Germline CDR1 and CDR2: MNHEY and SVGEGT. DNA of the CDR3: TGTGCCAGCAGTTACTCCCGGGACAGGGCCATAATCTATGGCTACACCTTC. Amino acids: CASSYSRDRAIIYGYTF.

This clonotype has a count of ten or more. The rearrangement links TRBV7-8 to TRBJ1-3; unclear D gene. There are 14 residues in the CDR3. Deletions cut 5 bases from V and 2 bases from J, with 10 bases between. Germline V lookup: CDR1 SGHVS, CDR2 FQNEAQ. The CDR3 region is CASSPSGTGNTIYF. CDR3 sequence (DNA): TGTGCCAGCAGCCCCTCGGGAACTGGAAACACCATATATTTT.

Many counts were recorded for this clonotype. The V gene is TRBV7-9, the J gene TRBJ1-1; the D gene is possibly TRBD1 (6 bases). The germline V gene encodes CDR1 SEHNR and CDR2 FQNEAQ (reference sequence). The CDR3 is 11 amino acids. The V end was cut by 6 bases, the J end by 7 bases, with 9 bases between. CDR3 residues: CASRGQFEAFF. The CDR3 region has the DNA TGTGCCAGCAGAGGACAGTTTGAAGCTTTCTTT.

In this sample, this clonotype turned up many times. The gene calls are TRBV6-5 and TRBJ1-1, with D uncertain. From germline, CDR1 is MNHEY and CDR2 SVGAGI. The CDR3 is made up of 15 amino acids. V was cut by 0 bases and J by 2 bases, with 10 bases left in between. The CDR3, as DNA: TGTGCCAGCAGTTACTCAGGGCGGGGAAACACTGAAGCTTTCTTT. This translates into CASSYSGRGNTEAFF.

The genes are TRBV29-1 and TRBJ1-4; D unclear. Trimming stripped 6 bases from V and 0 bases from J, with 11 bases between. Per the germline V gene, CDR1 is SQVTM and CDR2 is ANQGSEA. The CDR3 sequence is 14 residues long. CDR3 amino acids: CSVRGLATNEKLFF. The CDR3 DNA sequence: TGCAGCGTCAGAGGTTTGGCAACTAATGAAAAACTGTTTTTT.

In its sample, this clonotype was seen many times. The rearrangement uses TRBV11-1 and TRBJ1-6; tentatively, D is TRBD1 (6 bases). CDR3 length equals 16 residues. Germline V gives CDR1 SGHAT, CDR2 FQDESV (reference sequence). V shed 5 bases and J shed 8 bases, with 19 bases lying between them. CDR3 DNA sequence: TGTGCCAGCAGCCCAAGGACAGTCAACACAGATTCACCCCTCCACTTT. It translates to CASSPRTVNTDSPLHF.

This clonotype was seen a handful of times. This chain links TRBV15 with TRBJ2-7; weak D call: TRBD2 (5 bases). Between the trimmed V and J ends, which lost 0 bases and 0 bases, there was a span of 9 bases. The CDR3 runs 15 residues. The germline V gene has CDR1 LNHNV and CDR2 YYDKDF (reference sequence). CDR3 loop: CATSRDRGLSYEQYF. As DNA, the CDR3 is TGTGCCACCAGCAGAGACCGGGGTCTCTCCTACGAGCAGTACTTC. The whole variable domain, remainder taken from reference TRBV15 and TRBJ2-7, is DAMVIQNPRYQVTQFGKPVTLSCSQTLNHNVMYWYQQKSSQAPKLLFHYYDKDFNNEADTPDNFQSRRPNTSFCFLDIRSPGLGDTAMYLCATSRDRGLSYEQYFGPGTRLTVT.

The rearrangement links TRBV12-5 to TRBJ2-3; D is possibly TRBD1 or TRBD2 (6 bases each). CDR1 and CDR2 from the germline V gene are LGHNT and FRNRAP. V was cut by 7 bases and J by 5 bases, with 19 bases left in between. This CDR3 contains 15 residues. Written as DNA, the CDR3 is TGTGCTAGTGCCCGCTCCGGGGGCCTTGGAGATACGCAGTATTTT. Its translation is CASARSGGLGDTQYF.

The CDR3 sequence is CASGLPRQGYYEQYF. The CDR3 DNA sequence: TGTGCTAGTGGTTTGCCCCGACAGGGATACTACGAGCAGTACTTC. The V and J genes are TRBV12-5 and TRBJ2-7, with TRBD1 matching 7 bases. Per germline, CDR1 LGHNT and CDR2 FRNRAP. There are 15 residues in the CDR3. The V gene end was trimmed by 2 bases and the J gene end by 3 bases; junction bases not matched to a gene: 7.

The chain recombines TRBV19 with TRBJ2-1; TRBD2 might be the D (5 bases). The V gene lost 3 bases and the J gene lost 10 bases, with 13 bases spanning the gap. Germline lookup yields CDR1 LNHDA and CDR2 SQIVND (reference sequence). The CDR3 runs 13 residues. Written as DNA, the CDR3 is TGTGCCAGTAGTATCCTGAGCGGAGGAGAGCAGTTCTTC. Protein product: CASSILSGGEQFF. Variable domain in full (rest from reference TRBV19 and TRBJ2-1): DGGITQSPKYLFRKEGQNVTLSCEQNLNHDAMYWYRQDPGQGLRLIYYSQIVNDFQKGDIAEGYSVSREKKESFPLTVTSAQKNPTAFYLCASSILSGGEQFFGPGTRLTVL.